The rows below give T cell receptor beta chains drawn from one sample of a study of OX40 agonist ivuxolimab in advanced cancers. Here immunoSEQ multiplex PCR was the method, and the copy in TCRdb shows in-frame clones only, minus some. Of 60,000 to 80,000 clones in the sample, about 79% were seen once. The source was CD4+ or CD8+ T cells sorted from blood, collected in a trial of the OX40 agonist ivuxolimab. The receptors originated from an adult with an advanced solid tumor such as melanoma, head and neck, liver or kidney cancer. CDR3s leave out the opening cysteine and the closing phenylalanine or tryptophan.

TRBV10-3	TRBJ1-2	AIKQGERYGYT
TRBV18	TRBJ2-7	ASSPVGRNYHEQY
TRBV7-2	TRBJ2-5	ASRSSVGMETQY
TRBV9	TRBJ1-4	ASGQSGRFEKLF
TRBV5-1	TRBJ2-1	ASSPDLGVYNEQF
TRBV2	TRBJ2-7	ASTDRVTSYEQY
TRBV30	TRBJ2-3	AWSEGLYTDTQY
TRBV7-2	TRBJ1-1	ASSQRDRGPEAF
TRBV5-1	TRBJ1-2	ASSAGGSGDYGYT
TRBV29-1	TRBJ1-1	STSLGDTEAF
TRBV5-1	TRBJ2-7	ASSLVGQVYEQY
TRBV6-1	TRBJ1-6	ASSEGGTGLI
TRBV27	TRBJ1-1	ASKPHRENTEAF
TRBV11-3	TRBJ2-2	ASSTGQGYTGELF
TRBV29-1	TRBJ2-3	SVETSGRGRDTQY
TRBV2	TRBJ2-7	ASSSGYEQY
TRBV5-6	TRBJ2-5	ASSRGTSEETQY
TRBV9	TRBJ2-2	ASSPSTGNTGELF
TRBV5-1	TRBJ2-1	ASSLGTSPSFNEQF
TRBV7-9	TRBJ2-2	ASSLAPRQGVLF
TRBV25-1	TRBJ1-2	ASRDDRNYGYT
TRBV25-1	TRBJ2-5	ASSEYPGDETQY
TRBV5-1	TRBJ2-5	ASSSLTTGETQY
TRBV11-2	TRBJ1-2	ASSSVPGQGGRSGYT
TRBV5-6	TRBJ2-1	ASSRTDRGKF
TRBV18	TRBJ1-2	ASTYTGRYGYT
TRBV12-2	TRBJ2-7	ASRFGLAGSYEQY
TRBV30	TRBJ2-3	AWSVHLGGYGTDTQY
TRBV28	TRBJ2-7	ASSRAGGWAPYEQY
TRBV27	TRBJ1-5	ASMRFGGGNQPQH
TRBV7-9	TRBJ2-5	ASSTIDRGETQY
TRBV5-1	TRBJ2-1	ASSLGYSGSYNEQF
TRBV7-2	TRBJ1-2	ASSSQGADTGYT
TRBV4-2	TRBJ2-1	ASSQDWASNEQF
TRBV4-1	TRBJ2-1	ASSQDESGHYNEQF
TRBV19	TRBJ1-2	ASSIQGGGIYGYT
TRBV6-5	TRBJ2-1	ASSYQPRVANEQF
TRBV14	TRBJ2-6	ASSPRTSSGANVLT
TRBV6-6	TRBJ1-2	ASSYRMSVNYGYT